This T cell receptor beta chain was identified in a study of neurological immune-mediated disorders. This clonotype was seen at least ten times. The CDR3 runs to 14 residues. V was shortened by 5 bases and J by 2 bases, with 9 bases between the two germline ends. The germline V gene has CDR1 SGHTA and CDR2 FQGNSA. The time point here: longitudinal time-point 2. The output of every sequencing run exceeded 180 million TCR-beta sequences, derived from 15-18 subjects. MiXCR, run by TCRdb on the 5' RACE reads, gives a single entry per CDR3 protein. The sample holds roughly 49,000 distinct CDR3 sequences, over 10% seen once.

The source is a male donor with HTLV-1-associated myelopathy (HAM/TSP). The sample taken for sequencing was PBMCs. The rearrangement uses TRBV7-2 and TRBJ1-4; D is unresolved. This CDR3 is CASSPLATNEKLFF. The CDR3 bases are TGTGCCAGCAGCCCCCTAGCCACTAATGAAAAACTGTTTTTT. Complete variable domain (other parts from reference TRBV7-2 and TRBJ1-4): GAGVSQSPSNKVTEKGKDVELRCDPISGHTALYWYRQSLGQGLEFLIYFQGNSAPDKSGLPSDRFSAERTGGSVSTLTIQRTQQEDSAVYLCASSPLATNEKLFFGSGTQLSVL.